The clone carrying this T cell receptor beta chain has a single count. Sequencing was performed with immunoSEQ multiplex PCR; in TCRdb, only in-frame clones are kept and a portion is missing. The sample lists about half a million clones, around 80% occurring once. V lost 1 base to trimming and J lost 3 bases; unmatched junction nucleotides: 4. In germline, CDR1 is MGHRA, CDR2 YSYEKL. The CDR3 runs to 16 residues. The data derive from a study of shared clonotypes between healthy human individuals. Material: PBMCs. V is TRBV4-1 and J is TRBJ2-7; the match to TRBD2 covers 12 bases. The clonotype comes from a woman aged 40 to 50 in good health. Some clones in this sample may be carry-over from other donors' samples. Here the CDR3 reads CASSQGTSGTFYEQYF. The CDR3 coding sequence is TGCGCCAGCAGCCAAGGGACTAGCGGGACTTTCTACGAGCAGTACTTC.